This T cell receptor beta chain was sequenced during a study of high-grade serous ovarian cancer treatment subgroups. The tumor samples were collected prior to definitive surgery or chemotherapy. Comment on this clone: The antigen remains undetermined.

V lost 5 bases to trimming and J lost 2 bases, with 9 bases between them. CDR3 length: 13 amino acids. Germline assignment: CDR1 MNHNS and CDR2 SASEGT. Study-level points and caveats: Tumors within one patient showed repertoire similarity of roughly 0.095 to 0.85. Higher neoantigen levels went with greater TCR clonal relatedness. Bulk tumor TCR sequencing gave no spatial information.

Profiling relied on immunoSEQ multiplex PCR, and the TCRdb table lists in-frame clones only, not all of them. The table lists roughly 6,000 clones, around 75% of them singletons. Sequencing input: tumor tissue. The TCR comes from a human donor with high-grade serous ovarian cancer. The chain joins TRBV6-1 to TRBJ1-2; maybe TRBD1 (5 bases). CDR3 coding DNA: TGTGCCAGCAGTCCGGGGGACAACTATGGCTACACCTTC. Amino acid sequence: CASSPGDNYGYTF.